This T cell receptor beta chain was sequenced for a study of blood T cell repertoires in COVID-19 (dated by TCRdb to between 2020 and 2021). Background for the entire study: Samples covering the acute and convalescent phases of COVID-19 were provided by collaborators in the United States, Italy and Spain. The prospective study material was composed of cDNA or gDNA derived from T cells, B-cell-depleted T cells, or PBMCs. A de-identified subject ID, COVID-19 status, age in years and sex were almost always included in the sample metadata. Samples were obtained from the ongoing ImmuneRACE study (first 160 participants) and from about 1,300 subjects provided by 6 global collaborators. The repertoires were made available in a free public database intended to serve as a resource for research on the immune response to SARS-CoV-2. Where HLA class I and class II types were available, the types were taken from metadata supplied by the sample provider, not from assay-based typing. Subjects who had been exposed to COVID-19, were actively infected with it, or had recovered from it provided the deeply sampled blood TCRbeta repertoires that made up the dataset. The study at large found these results: The quantity of clinical and demographic metadata differed by source and by participant and was supplied without curation.

Comment on this clone: Its specific antigen is unknown. No base quality values were provided; no much bigger clone lies one nucleotide off.

Participants in the prospective study were enrolled through a virtual design, were aged roughly 18 to 100 years, and lived in about 25 United States geographic areas. In the prospective study, participants were assigned to cohorts based on the clinical history participants reported in a screening survey and a study questionnaire. Recovered participants in ImmuneRACE Cohort 3 were defined by two consecutive negative NP/OP PCR tests, clearance by a healthcare professional, or resolution of symptoms. Each participant in the prospective study had whole blood, serum and a nasopharyngeal or oropharyngeal swab collected by mobile phlebotomists. Over a 2-month period, participants in the prospective study had the option of providing additional blood draws and questionnaires. Blood samples from the prospective study were shipped frozen or at room temperature prior to DNA extraction. The CDR3 contains 16 residues, cysteine and phenylalanine counted. The retained sequence is limited to the CDR3, 48 bases, with the frame set at the first base. The germline V and J ends show losses of 2 bases and 6 bases respectively, and no gene match explains 12 bases of the junction. Reading the germline V gene gives CDR1 SGHRS and CDR2 YFSETQ.

TCRbeta CDR3 regions were amplified from genomic DNA using the immunoSEQ Assay, a bias-controlled multiplex PCR. In the paper's pipeline: Within the assay, amplification of reference gene primers was used to estimate how many nucleated cells each sample contained. To quantify the absolute abundance of each unique TCRbeta CDR3 rearrangement, sequence reads were collapsed and filtered. For each sample, productive Simpson clonality was calculated as the square root of Simpson's diversity index across productive rearrangements. What TCRdb holds here is the immuneACCESS table cut down to in-frame rearrangements. Part of the clones is not present; checked against another copy, under half of the missing clones reflect an unresolved V gene, and the others are unexplained. From that table come the V and J calls and clone size; the DNA was used to work out D and trimming. The sample table lists approximately 300,000 clones, about nine tenths of them with a count of one. Together, the top ten hold more than 9% of the sample.

The chain employs TRBV5-1 and TRBJ2-3; a stretch of 7 junction bases matches TRBD2. The sequence was collected from a woman under 30 who had recovered from COVID-19. Sequencing input: PBMCs or T cells enriched from blood (not recorded which). The CDR3 protein sequence reads: CASSLAGTHPGDTQYF. Here is the DNA: TGCGCCAGCAGCTTAGCGGGGACTCATCCCGGGGATACGCAGTATTTT.